Below, 11 T cell receptor beta chains from the same sample are listed, as sequenced in a study of control samples from healthy donors and cancer patients. TCRdb keeps only in-frame clones here, not all; method: immunoSEQ multiplex PCR. The data hold just under 75,000 clones, with about 88% observed a single time. Sequenced: blood. The receptors stem from a woman between 50 and 59 years old in good health.

V and J are TRBV19 and TRBJ2-7; D might be TRBD1 or TRBD2, each matching 5 bases. There are 14 residues in the CDR3. CDR1 is LNHDA, CDR2 SQIVND, per germline (reference sequence). The V end lost 5 bases, the J end lost 3 bases, and 14 bases lay between the germline ends. The CDR3 is CASSVSSGSYEQYF. CDR3 DNA: TGTGCCAGTAGTGTCTCCTCAGGGAGCTACGAGCAGTACTTC.

The CDR3 DNA sequence: TGTGCCAGCAGTTCCAGACAGGGAAGCTCCTACGAGCAGTACTTC. This codes for CASSSRQGSSYEQYF. V is TRBV27 and J is TRBJ2-7; 7 bases match TRBD1. Germline V gene lookup returns CDR1 MNHEY and CDR2 SMNVEV (reference sequence). This CDR3 comprises 15 residues. V lost 4 bases, J lost 0 bases, and 6 bases stayed unmatched.

The rearrangement links TRBV30 to TRBJ1-1, with D unclear. The CDR3 spans 13 residues. Germline loops: CDR1 GTSNPN, CDR2 SVGIG (reference sequence). The V end was cut by 2 bases, the J end by 6 bases, with 13 bases between. The CDR3 nucleotides are TGTGCCTGGAGTAAACAACACGGGGCTGAAGCTTTCTTT. This codes for CAWSKQHGAEAFF.

The chain combines TRBV6-1 with TRBJ1-1, with D unclear. This CDR3 region has 13 residues. Trimming took off 2 bases at V and 1 base at J, with 5 bases between the two ends. Germline assignment: CDR1 MNHNS and CDR2 SASEGT. The CDR3 loop is CASSERRNTEAFF. The CDR3 DNA is TGTGCCAGCAGTGAACGCAGGAACACTGAAGCTTTCTTT.

The chain joins TRBV28 to TRBJ1-4, with unresolved D. V lost 5 bases and J 6 bases, leaving 16 bases between the germline ends. The CDR3 contains 15 residues. Germline V CDR1 and CDR2: MDHEN, SYDVKM. This CDR3 is CASSTPRQSYEKLFF. The CDR3 coding sequence is TGTGCCAGCAGTACCCCCCGGCAGTCGTATGAAAAACTGTTTTTT.

V and J are TRBV6-5 and TRBJ2-1, with D unresolved. Trimming removed 6 bases at V and 0 bases at J, with 9 bases between. Germline assignment: CDR1 MNHEY and CDR2 SVGAGI. The CDR3 covers 14 residues. CDR3 region: CASSQTGSYNEQFF. In nucleotides, the CDR3 is TGTGCCAGCAGCCAGACTGGCTCCTACAATGAGCAGTTCTTC.

V gene TRBV28 combines with J gene TRBJ2-1; possibly TRBD2 for D (6 bases). The ends were cut back, 6 bases at V and 0 bases at J, with 12 bases in the middle. CDR3 length equals 15 residues. Germline CDR1 and CDR2: MDHEN and SYDVKM. The CDR3 nucleotides read TGTGCCAGCAGCCAGGCGGGGAGCTCCTACAATGAGCAGTTCTTC. This sequence encodes CASSQAGSSYNEQFF.

The gene calls are TRBV7-9 and TRBJ1-3, with unresolved D. The CDR3 loop spans 16 amino acids. The V end was cut by 1 base, the J end by 0 bases, with 10 bases between. CDR1 and CDR2 (germline): SEHNR, FQNEAQ (reference sequence). This CDR3 is CASSLDGPASGNTIYF. CDR3 nucleotides: TGTGCCAGCAGCTTAGATGGGCCGGCCTCTGGAAACACCATATATTTT.

This clone occurred once. V gene TRBV24-1 combines with J gene TRBJ1-1, with no clear D. CDR1 is KGHDR and CDR2 is SFDVKD in the germline V gene. V was clipped by 0 bases and J by 2 bases, with 3 bases between them. The CDR3 length is 13 residues. CDR3 DNA sequence: TGTGCCACCAGTGATTTGCAAAACACTGAAGCTTTCTTT. Its translation: CATSDLQNTEAFF.

The rearrangement links TRBV5-1 to TRBJ2-1, with D perhaps matching TRBD1 (6 bases). Germline CDR1 is SGHRS and CDR2 is YFSETQ. This CDR3 contains 14 residues. With 5 bases removed from V and 1 base from J, the gap between germline ends came to 10 bases. This chain's CDR3 is CASSSDSSYNEQFF. The CDR3 region has the DNA TGCGCCAGCAGTTCGGACAGTTCCTACAATGAGCAGTTCTTC.

The chain links TRBV5-4 to TRBJ2-7; TRBD1 matches 7 bases. Germline-derived CDR1 and CDR2 are SGHNT and YYREEE (reference sequence). V lost 4 bases, J lost 3 bases, and 10 bases stayed unmatched. There are 15 residues in the CDR3. The CDR3 is CASSQTGSRYYEQYF. In DNA form, the CDR3 reads TGTGCCAGCAGCCAGACAGGGTCCCGCTACTACGAGCAGTACTTC.